The subject of this entry is one T cell receptor beta chain. The sample originates from a study of blood T cell repertoires in COVID-19. Assay used: immunoSEQ multiplex PCR; TCRdb lists only in-frame clones, some missing. In the table there are some 150,000 clones, about 86% of which are singletons. What was sequenced was peripheral blood. The source of this sequence is a woman aged 60-75 years with acute or convalescent COVID-19.

The DNA of the CDR3 is TGCAGTGCTAGTACCGGCGGGCCGGGCTACACCTTC. Protein sequence: CSASTGGPGYTF. The chain employs TRBV20-1 and TRBJ1-2; D is undetermined. Deletions cut 3 bases from V and 8 bases from J, with 13 bases between. CDR3 length: 12 amino acids. CDR1 and CDR2 from the germline V gene are DFQATT and SNEGSKA (reference sequence).